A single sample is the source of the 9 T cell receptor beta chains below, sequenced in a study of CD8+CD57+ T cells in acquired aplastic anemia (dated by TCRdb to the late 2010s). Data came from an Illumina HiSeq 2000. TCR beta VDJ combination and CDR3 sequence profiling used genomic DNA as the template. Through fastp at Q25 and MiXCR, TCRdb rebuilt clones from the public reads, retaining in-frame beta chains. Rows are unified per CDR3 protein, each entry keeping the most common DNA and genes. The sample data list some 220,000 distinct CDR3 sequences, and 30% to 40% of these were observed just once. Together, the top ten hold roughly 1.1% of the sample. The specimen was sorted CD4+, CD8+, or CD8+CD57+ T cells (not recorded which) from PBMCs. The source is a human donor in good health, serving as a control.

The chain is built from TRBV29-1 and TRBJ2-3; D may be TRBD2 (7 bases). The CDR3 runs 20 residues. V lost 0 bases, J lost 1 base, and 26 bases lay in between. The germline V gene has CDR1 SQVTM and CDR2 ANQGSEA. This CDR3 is CSVEDRRPGGSYVGTDTQYF. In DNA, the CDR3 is TGCAGCGTTGAAGATCGTCGTCCGGGGGGCTCTTATGTCGGCACAGATACGCAGTATTTT.

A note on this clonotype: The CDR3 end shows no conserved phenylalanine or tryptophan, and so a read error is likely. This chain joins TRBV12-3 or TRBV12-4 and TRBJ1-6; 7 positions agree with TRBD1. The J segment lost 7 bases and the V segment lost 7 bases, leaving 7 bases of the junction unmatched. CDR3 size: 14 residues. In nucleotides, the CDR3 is TGTGCCAGCACGGGGGGACAGCACAATTCACCCCTCCACCTT. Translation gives CASTGGQHNSPLHL.

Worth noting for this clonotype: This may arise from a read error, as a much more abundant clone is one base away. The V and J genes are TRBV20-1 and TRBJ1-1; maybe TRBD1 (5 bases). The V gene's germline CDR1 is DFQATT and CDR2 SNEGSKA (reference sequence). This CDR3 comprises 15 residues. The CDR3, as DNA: TGCGGTGCTAGTCTCTCTGGGGCGGGGGGCACTGAAGCTTTCTTT. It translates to CGASLSGAGGTEAFF.

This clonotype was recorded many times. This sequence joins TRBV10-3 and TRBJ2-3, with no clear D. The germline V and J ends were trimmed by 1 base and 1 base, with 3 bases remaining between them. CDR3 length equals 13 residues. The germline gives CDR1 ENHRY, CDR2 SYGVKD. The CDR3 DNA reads TGTGCCATCAGTGAGTTTGGCACAGATACGCAGTATTTT. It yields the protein CAISEFGTDTQYF.

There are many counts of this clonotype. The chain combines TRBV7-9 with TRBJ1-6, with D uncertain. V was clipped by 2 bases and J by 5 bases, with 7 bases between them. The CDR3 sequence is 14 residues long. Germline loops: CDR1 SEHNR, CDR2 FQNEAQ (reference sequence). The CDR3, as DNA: TGTGCCAGCAGCTTAACGAAGAATAATTCACCCCTCCACTTT. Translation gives CASSLTKNNSPLHF.

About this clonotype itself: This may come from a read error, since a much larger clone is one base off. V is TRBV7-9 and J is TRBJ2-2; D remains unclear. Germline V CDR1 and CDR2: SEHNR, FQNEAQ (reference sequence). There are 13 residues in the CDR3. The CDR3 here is CAGSSTGVVELFF. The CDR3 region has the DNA TGTGCCGGCAGCTCTACTGGGGTGGTAGAGCTGTTTTTT.

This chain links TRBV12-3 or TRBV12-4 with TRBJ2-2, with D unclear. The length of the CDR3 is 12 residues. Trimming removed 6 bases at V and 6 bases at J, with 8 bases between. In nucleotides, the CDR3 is TGTGCCAGCAGCCCTTGGTCCGGGGAGCTGTTTTTT. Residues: CASSPWSGELFF.

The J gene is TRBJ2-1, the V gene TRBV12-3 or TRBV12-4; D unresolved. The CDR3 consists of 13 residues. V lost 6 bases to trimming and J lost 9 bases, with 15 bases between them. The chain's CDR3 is CASSPPPTGEQFF. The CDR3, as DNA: TGTGCCAGCAGCCCGCCCCCGACTGGTGAGCAGTTCTTC.

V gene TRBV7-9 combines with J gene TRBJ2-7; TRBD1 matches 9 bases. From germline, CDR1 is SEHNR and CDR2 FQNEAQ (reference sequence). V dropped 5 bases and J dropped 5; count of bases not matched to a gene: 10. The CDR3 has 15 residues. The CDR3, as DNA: TGTGCCAGCAGCCTGGGACAGGGAAGACCCAACGAGCAGTACTTC. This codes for CASSLGQGRPNEQYF. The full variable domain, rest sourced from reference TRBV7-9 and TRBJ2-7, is DTGVSQNPRHKITKRGQNVTFRCDPISEHNRLYWYRQTLGQGPEFLTYFQNEAQLEKSRLLSDRFSAERPKGSFSTLEIQRTEQGDSAMYLCASSLGQGRPNEQYFGPGTRLTVT.